The clone carrying this T cell receptor (beta chain) was recorded many times. The germline gives CDR1 MDHEN, CDR2 SYDVKM. This CDR3 has 15 residues. V was shortened by 1 base and J by 0 bases, with 9 bases between the two germline ends. This entry belongs to a study of Graves' ophthalmopathy and Graves' hyperthyroidism. For repertoire sequencing, the TCR beta CDR3 regions were amplified from RNA transcripts. RT-PCR was first run with HTBI primers, then multiplex PCR in a second round. In TCRdb, the multiplex PCR reads were re-called with MiXCR into one record per CDR3 protein. The table shows 300,000 to 400,000 distinct CDR3 sequences, with about a sixth occurring only once. Patients were diagnosed from clinical symptoms, serum thyroxine, TRAb, thyroid ultrasound and orbital computed tomography.

Sequencing input: peripheral blood. This chain connects TRBV28 to TRBJ1-1; D gene uncertain. This clonotype originated in an adult woman with stable Graves' hyperthyroidism. The CDR3 is CASSLFGRMNTEAFF. CDR3 DNA sequence: TGTGCCAGCAGTTTATTTGGTCGGATGAACACTGAAGCTTTCTTT.